This TCR beta chain was captured by sequencing in a study of read filtering for tumor transcriptome and immune sequencing. As for the study in general: Patients were 17 to 20 male and approximately 15 female, mean age 65.9 years, range roughly 45 to 85. By R-ISS, stages I, II and III held about 8, 17 and 7 patients. RNA-seq yielded only about 75 to 1,300 TCR reads, IR-seq about 4 to 11 million.

This library used approximately 370 ng RNA and molecular barcoded adaptors spanning alpha/delta and beta/gamma chains. MiXCR was run by TCRdb on the reads, yielding one entry per CDR3 protein. The sample records under 150,000 distinct CDR3 sequences, less than 15% being singletons. This clonotype has ten or more counts. CDR1 and CDR2 from the germline V gene are SQVTM and ANQGSEA. V gave up 6 bases and J gave up 3 bases, with 18 bases separating them. The CDR3 runs 14 residues. This chain links TRBV29-1 with TRBJ2-7, with D possibly TRBD1 on 6 matching bases. This TCR was recovered from a donor at least 40 years old with multiple myeloma. Sequenced: a population of CD138-negative cells sorted from bone marrow. The CDR3 nucleotides are TGCAGCGTCACACAGGGAGTAAGTGGCTACGAGCAGTACTTC. It translates to CSVTQGVSGYEQYF.